This T cell receptor (beta chain) originates from a study of tumor and adjacent non-tumor tissue in lung cancer. The study's findings and limits: Normal lung showed higher cumulative top 100 clone frequency than tumor. Higher tumor TCR diversity was associated with shorter survival. TCR diversity was significantly greater in tumor than normal lung tissue.

Germline V gives CDR1 MDHEN, CDR2 SYDVKM. With 5 bases removed from V and 2 bases from J, the gap between germline ends came to 12 bases. The CDR3 extends over 14 amino acids. No cell sorting was done before RNA was extracted from the tissue. The library came from three nested PCR rounds adapted from ARM-PCR protocols. TCRdb ran MiXCR on the multiplex PCR reads and lists one entry per CDR3 protein. The data contain more than 85,000 distinct CDR3 sequences, over 75% of them singletons. Concerning this clonotype: Its antigen remains unknown.

This chain connects TRBV28 to TRBJ2-5; D might be TRBD2 (5 bases). This sequence originates from a man in his sixties or seventies with non-small cell lung cancer. Sequencing was performed on lung tumor tissue. This CDR3 is CASSPQRIQETQYF. The CDR3 region has the DNA TGTGCCAGCAGTCCCCAGCGGATTCAAGAGACCCAGTACTTC.